Shown below are 18 T cell receptor beta chains from a single sample sequenced in a study of beta chain features in type 1 diabetes. Findings of the study overall: TCRB CDR3s were moderately but significantly shorter in Type 1 diabetes patients in all four CD4+ subsets.

Expressed TCRB transcripts were sequenced because the entire RNA isolate underwent reverse transcription. The protocol was immunoSEQ multiplex PCR, while the TCRdb copy is restricted to in-frame clones and leaves out a portion. This sample has 53,000 or so clones, with about three fifths found just once. No cognate antigen is known for these TCRs. The sample was stem cell memory CD4+ T cells from blood. The receptors here all came from a woman aged 30 to 39 with type 1 diabetes.

The chain recombines TRBV2 with TRBJ1-5, with 11 positions matching TRBD1. This CDR3 has 14 residues. V lost 5 bases and J lost 5; bases outside the gene matches: 2. Germline loops: CDR1 SNHLY, CDR2 FYNNEI. The CDR3 reads CASSKGQGDQPQHF. The CDR3 region has the DNA TGTGCCAGCAGTAAGGGACAGGGGGATCAGCCCCAGCATTTT.

The chain combines TRBV28 with TRBJ2-1; 7 nucleotides align to TRBD1. The CDR3 consists of 16 residues. CDR1 and CDR2 from the germline V gene are MDHEN and SYDVKM. V was clipped by 2 bases and J by 0 bases; unmatched bases: 4. Written as DNA, the CDR3 is TGTGCCAGCAGTTTAGAGGGGGCGCGCTCCTACAATGAGCAGTTCTTC. The encoded protein is CASSLEGARSYNEQFF.

This clone was counted a few times. This rearrangement joins TRBV27 to TRBJ1-2; D possibly corresponds to TRBD1 (5 bases). The CDR3 sequence is 15 residues long. Looked up from germline, CDR1 is MNHEY and CDR2 is SMNVEV (reference sequence). Trimming removed 3 bases at V and 7 bases at J, with 18 bases between. The CDR3 protein is CASSLGQGLVSGYTF. The CDR3 DNA is TGTGCCAGCAGTTTGGGCCAGGGATTAGTCAGTGGCTACACCTTC.

This chain connects TRBV7-9 to TRBJ2-2; 14 bases agree with TRBD2. Losses at the gene ends were 5 bases for V and 7 bases for J; bases not matched to a gene: 6. CDR3 length: 16 residues. Germline CDR1 is SEHNR and CDR2 is FQNEAQ (reference sequence). The DNA for the CDR3 is TGTGCCAGCAGCCGGACTAGCGGGAGGACGGGCGGGGAGCTGTTTTTT. The encoded protein is CASSRTSGRTGGELFF. The full variable domain, rest sourced from reference TRBV7-9 and TRBJ2-2, is DTGVSQNPRHKITKRGQNVTFRCDPISEHNRLYWYRQTLGQGPEFLTYFQNEAQLEKSRLLSDRFSAERPKGSFSTLEIQRTEQGDSAMYLCASSRTSGRTGGELFFGEGSRLTVL.

The chain has TRBV11-3 and TRBJ2-2; D may be TRBD1 (6 bases). Germline CDR1 SGHNT, CDR2 YENEEA. The CDR3 sequence is 15 residues long. V lost 8 bases to trimming and J lost 3 bases, with 16 bases between them. The CDR3 loop reads CASSSGDTHTGELFF. Here the CDR3 DNA reads TGTGCCAGCTCCTCCGGGGACACGCACACCGGGGAGCTGTTTTTT.

The gene calls are TRBV9 and TRBJ2-7, with 12 nucleotides matching TRBD2. CDR1 is SGDLS and CDR2 is YYNGEE in the germline V gene. V was pared by 4 bases and J by 3 bases, with 5 bases of the junction left unmatched. The CDR3 loop spans 15 amino acids. CDR3 amino acids: CASSTQLAGGYEQYF. CDR3 nucleotides: TGTGCCAGCAGCACTCAACTAGCGGGAGGCTACGAGCAGTACTTC.

The table lists this clone with a few counts. V gene TRBV27 combines with J gene TRBJ2-7; a possible D gene is TRBD1 (6 bases). Germline assignment: CDR1 MNHEY and CDR2 SMNVEV (reference sequence). V dropped 7 bases and J dropped 2 bases, with 21 bases sitting between them. CDR3 length: 16 amino acids. CDR3 protein: CASTSDPTGFPYEQYF. CDR3 DNA sequence: TGTGCCAGCACTTCTGACCCCACAGGGTTTCCCTACGAGCAGTACTTC.

The chain employs TRBV5-4 and TRBJ2-3; 7 nucleotides agree with TRBD2. J gave up 1 base and V 6 bases, and 5 bases lay outside the gene matches. CDR1 is SGHNT, CDR2 YYREEE, per germline (reference sequence). The CDR3 runs to 14 residues. CDR3 loop: CASTPTSGTDTQYF. The CDR3 bases are TGTGCCAGCACCCCCACTAGCGGCACAGATACGCAGTATTTT. The variable domain in full, with the rest retrieved from reference TRBV5-4 and TRBJ2-3, is ETGVTQSPTHLIKTRGQQVTLRCSSQSGHNTVSWYQQALGQGPQFIFQYYREEENGRGNFPPRFSGLQFPNYSSELNVNALELDDSALYLCASTPTSGTDTQYFGPGTRLTVL.

This sequence joins TRBV7-6 and TRBJ1-2; no firm D call. Germline V gene data show CDR1 as SGHVS and CDR2 as FNYEAQ. CDR3 length: 12 amino acids. V gave up 4 bases and J gave up 5 bases, with 8 bases separating them. This CDR3 is CASSSVGYGYTF. The CDR3 DNA reads as TGTGCCAGCAGCTCGGTCGGGTATGGCTACACCTTC.

This clone showed up just a few times. The rearrangement uses TRBV6-5 and TRBJ1-2; 9 positions match TRBD1. J gave up 0 bases and V 5 bases, and 4 bases lay outside the gene matches. This CDR3 is built from 15 residues. Looked up from germline, CDR1 is MNHEY and CDR2 is SVGAGI. This CDR3 reads CASSHGTGSNYGYTF. CDR3 DNA: TGTGCCAGCAGTCACGGGACAGGGTCTAACTATGGCTACACCTTC.

V is TRBV4-2 and J is TRBJ1-4; D is undetermined. Germline values: CDR1 LGHNA, CDR2 YNFKEQ. CDR3 length: 15 amino acids. V was clipped by 0 bases and J by 4 bases, with 9 bases between them. The CDR3 DNA reads as TGTGCCAGCAGCCAAGATGCCGGTTATAATGAAAAACTGTTTTTT. Protein sequence: CASSQDAGYNEKLFF.

The chain employs TRBV30 and TRBJ2-3; possible D gene TRBD1, 7 bases. Germline values: CDR1 GTSNPN, CDR2 SVGIG (reference sequence). The CDR3 has 13 amino acids. Deletions cut 8 bases from V and 4 bases from J, with 16 bases between. CDR3: CARSGGHADTQYF. The CDR3, as DNA: TGTGCCCGATCAGGGGGGCATGCAGATACGCAGTATTTT.

The CDR3 loop is CASSLTPGDEQYF. CDR3 coding DNA: TGTGCCAGCAGCTTAACCCCGGGGGACGAGCAGTACTTC. V usage is TRBV7-9 and J usage is TRBJ2-7; a weak D match, TRBD2 (6 bases). Germline CDR1 and CDR2: SEHNR and FQNEAQ (reference sequence). CDR3 length: 13 amino acids. The V gene lost 2 bases and the J gene lost 5 bases, with 10 bases spanning the gap.

This clone was detected a few times. The chain carries TRBV4-1 and TRBJ2-6; D remains ambiguous. Trimming took 0 bases from V and 3 from J, leaving 18 bases between them. The CDR3 totals 19 residues. Germline V gene sequence: CDR1 MGHRA, CDR2 YSYEKL. The CDR3 loop reads CASSQESAASLRGANVLTF. The CDR3 DNA sequence: TGCGCCAGCAGCCAAGAATCGGCGGCCAGTTTGCGTGGGGCCAACGTCCTGACTTTC.

The chain employs TRBV11-3 and TRBJ2-2; weak D call: TRBD1 (5 bases). V was trimmed by 5 bases and J by 7 bases, leaving 11 bases between them. The germline V gene has CDR1 SGHNT and CDR2 YENEEA. The CDR3 is 13 residues long. Written as DNA, the CDR3 is TGTGCCAGCAGCGATAGGGGTGGCGGGGAGCTGTTTTTT. Its translation: CASSDRGGGELFF.

This chain links TRBV27 with TRBJ2-5, with TRBD1 identical over 7 bases. Germline trimming cut 3 bases from V and 1 base from J; bases unmatched to any gene: 20. CDR1 and CDR2 (germline): MNHEY, SMNVEV (reference sequence). CDR3 length: 20 residues. The CDR3 sequence: CASSFLRNRGLARLQETQYF. CDR3 nucleotide sequence: TGTGCCAGCAGTTTCCTACGGAACAGGGGCCTAGCTAGACTCCAAGAGACCCAGTACTTC.

This chain joins TRBV28 and TRBJ2-1; 10 bases map to TRBD2. The CDR3 sequence is 16 residues long. Germline V gene sequence: CDR1 MDHEN, CDR2 SYDVKM. With 4 bases clipped from V and 7 bases from J, the junction kept 10 bases outside the gene matches. DNA for the CDR3: TGTGCCAGCAGTTCCCTTCCTAGCGGGAGATTTAATGAGCAGTTCTTC. Translating gives CASSSLPSGRFNEQFF.

This clone was observed a handful of times. The J gene is TRBJ2-6, the V gene TRBV4-1, with D maybe TRBD2 (6 bases). The germline V gene encodes CDR1 MGHRA and CDR2 YSYEKL. CDR3 length: 19 amino acids. V was trimmed by 0 bases and J by 5 bases, leaving 20 bases between them. The CDR3 sequence is CASSQDKGSWEARANVLTF. CDR3 bases: TGCGCCAGCAGCCAAGATAAAGGTTCGTGGGAGGCGAGGGCCAACGTCCTGACTTTC.